The entry that follows covers one TCR beta chain sequence. Its specificity is not known. Individuals having autoimmune disease history or systemic immunosuppression were not enrolled. Trimming left V 3 bases short and J 6 bases short, with 16 bases between. CDR3 length equals 15 residues. Germline CDR1 and CDR2: KGHSH and LQKENI. The data are from a study of OX40 agonist ivuxolimab in advanced cancers. Points from the study as a whole: There were, on average, more expanded clones in CD8+ T cells than in CD4+.

This table comes from immunoSEQ multiplex PCR, and its TCRdb copy is limited to in-frame clones, with some not included. The sample lists 45,000 to 50,000 clones; 88% were seen once. The sequence came from an adult with an advanced solid tumor such as melanoma, head and neck, liver or kidney cancer. This chain joins TRBV18 and TRBJ2-3; no definite D call. This specimen was CD4+ or CD8+ T cells sorted from blood, taken in a trial of the OX40 agonist ivuxolimab. In DNA, the CDR3 is TGTGCCAGCTCACCCCGGGCTTCGGCGACTGATACGCAGTATTTT. Its protein product is CASSPRASATDTQYF.